Following are 10 T cell receptor beta chains from one sample sequenced in a study of spatial heterogeneity in lung cancer. General study points: The study found that expanded intratumoral alpha and beta TCR counts tracked tumor mutation counts.

These receptors lack a known antigen. Time point in this sample: sample taken at primary tumor resection. TCRdb redid the calling of the 5' RACE reads with MiXCR, one entry per CDR3 protein. This table holds some 8,700 distinct CDR3 sequences, more than 10% found once. Sequenced material: lung tumor tissue, taken at surgery. These receptors originate from a male donor with early-stage non-small cell lung cancer.

This chain uses TRBV20-1 with TRBJ2-3; D call uncertain. V was pared by 0 bases and J by 0 bases, with 10 bases between. The germline gives CDR1 DFQATT, CDR2 SNEGSKA (reference sequence). The CDR3 runs 15 residues. The CDR3 protein is CSARDLRNSTDTQYF. CDR3 sequence (DNA): TGCAGTGCTAGAGATCTTAGGAATAGCACAGATACGCAGTATTTT.

This clonotype ranks as medium-sized. The chain combines TRBV20-1 with TRBJ2-7; TRBD2 agrees at 11 bases. V dropped 1 base and J dropped 1; count of bases not matched to a gene: 3. The CDR3 loop spans 15 amino acids. Germline assignment: CDR1 DFQATT and CDR2 SNEGSKA (reference sequence). DNA for the CDR3: TGCAGTGCTAGAGGACTAGCGGGGAAATCCTACGAGCAGTACTTC. It specifies CSARGLAGKSYEQYF.

This clonotype was observed many times. The chain uses TRBV14 and TRBJ1-1; D perhaps matches TRBD1 (6 bases). CDR1 SGHDN and CDR2 FVKESK come from the germline V gene. The CDR3 contains 18 residues. V lost 0 bases and J 5 bases, leaving 22 bases between the germline ends. CDR3 amino acids: CASSQDGYGGPVGTEAFF. The CDR3 DNA is TGTGCCAGCAGCCAAGATGGGTACGGGGGCCCGGTGGGTACTGAAGCTTTCTTT. Full variable domain (missing parts from reference TRBV14 and TRBJ1-1): EAGVTQFPSHSVIEKGQTVTLRCDPISGHDNLYWYRRVMGKEIKFLLHFVKESKQDESGMPNNRFLAERTGGTYSTLKVQPAELEDSGVYFCASSQDGYGGPVGTEAFFGQGTRLTVV.

This clonotype came up many times. J is TRBJ2-1 and V is TRBV20-1; 13 bases line up with TRBD2. CDR3 length: 15 residues. Germline V CDR1 and CDR2: DFQATT, SNEGSKA (reference sequence). V gave up 5 bases and J gave up 9 bases; unmatched junction bases: 10. The CDR3 region has the DNA TGCAGTGCTGCCCGCAGACTAGCGGGAGGTATTGAGCAGTTCTTC. It translates to CSAARRLAGGIEQFF.

By sample fraction, this clonotype is medium-sized. The chain combines TRBV27 with TRBJ2-5, with a possible D match to TRBD2 (6 bases). In germline, CDR1 is MNHEY, CDR2 SMNVEV (reference sequence). V lost 8 bases and J 4 bases, leaving 14 bases between the germline ends. The CDR3 is 13 residues long. CDR3 in DNA: TGTGCCAGCGGGCCGGGAGTCGGAGAGACCCAGTACTTC. This codes for CASGPGVGETQYF.

This clonotype is deemed medium-sized (0.01 to 0.1%). V usage is TRBV28 and J usage is TRBJ1-5; D might be TRBD1 (5 bases). CDR1 and CDR2 (germline): MDHEN, SYDVKM. The ends were cut back, 6 bases at V and 3 bases at J, with 12 bases in the middle. The CDR3 length is 14 residues. CDR3 in amino acids: CASRPSDNNQPQHF. The CDR3 nucleotides are TGTGCCAGCAGGCCATCGGACAACAATCAGCCCCAGCATTTT. Based on the CDR3 plus reference TRBV28 and TRBJ1-5, the full variable domain is DVKVTQSSRYLVKRTGEKVFLECVQDMDHENMFWYRQDPGLGLRLIYFSYDVKMKEKGDIPEGYSVSREKKERFSLILESASTNQTSMYLCASRPSDNNQPQHFGDGTRLSIL.

This clonotype is medium-sized by share. The chain carries TRBV24-1 and TRBJ2-5; 8 bases map to TRBD1. V lost 6 bases and J lost 3; bases outside the gene matches: 2. The CDR3 runs 13 residues. The germline gives CDR1 KGHDR, CDR2 SFDVKD. Written as DNA, the CDR3 is TGTGCCACCAGTCTACAGGGGGAAGAGACCCAGTACTTC. It codes for CATSLQGEETQYF.

This clonotype was detected ten times or more. This rearrangement joins TRBV12-3 or TRBV12-4 to TRBJ2-1, with D unresolved. CDR3 size: 15 residues. V lost 3 bases, J lost 6 bases, and 15 bases lay in between. This chain's CDR3 is CASSFGGPLLNEQFF. The DNA for the CDR3 is TGTGCCAGCAGTTTCGGCGGACCACTCCTCAATGAGCAGTTCTTC.

This clonotype was detected many times. The rearrangement joins TRBV6-5 to TRBJ2-3; a weak D match, TRBD1 (6 bases). Germline CDR1 and CDR2: MNHEY and SVGAGI. CDR3 length equals 14 residues. V was clipped by 5 bases and J by 4 bases, with 13 bases between them. The CDR3 loop reads CASSPQGWADTQYF. In DNA, the CDR3 is TGTGCCAGCAGTCCCCAGGGGTGGGCAGATACGCAGTATTTT.

This clonotype was seen ten or more times. The CDR3 sequence is CASSSTFGDIQYF. The CDR3 DNA reads as TGTGCCAGCAGCTCCACCTTCGGGGACATTCAGTACTTC. The V call is TRBV7-3, the J call TRBJ2-4; TRBD2 is a possible D gene (5 bases). Germline V gene sequence: CDR1 SGHTA, CDR2 FQGTGA. The CDR3 totals 13 residues. The V gene lost 4 bases and the J gene lost 8 bases, with 12 bases spanning the gap.